This passage covers 10 T cell receptor beta chains from one sample sequenced in a study of patients with pleural tuberculosis (dated by TCRdb to 2014 to 2015). Reads for this sample came from an Illumina Genome Analyzer IIx. TCRdb took the public reads, trimmed them with fastp at Q25, ran MiXCR for clone calling and kept in-frame beta chains. CDR3 protein sequences are deduplicated, and each keeps its most common genes and DNA. The table for this sample lists approximately 50,000 distinct CDR3 sequences; 5.5% to 8% of them were counted only once. About 17% of the sample is in the top ten clones. The receptor source for this set is a human donor with pleural tuberculosis.

This clonotype was seen ten or more times. This rearrangement joins TRBV20-1 to TRBJ1-5; a weak D match, TRBD1 (5 bases). The CDR3 consists of 13 residues. From germline, CDR1 is DFQATT and CDR2 SNEGSKA (reference sequence). Trimming pared 8 bases from V and 3 bases from J, leaving 14 bases between. The CDR3 region has the DNA TGCAGTCGGTCTACAGGCCTCAATCAGCCCCAGCATTTT. Amino acids: CSRSTGLNQPQHF.

This clonotype was recorded many times. V is TRBV14 and J is TRBJ1-5; D is undetermined. There are 13 residues in the CDR3. Trimming stripped 1 base from V and 5 bases from J, with 6 bases between. The germline V gene encodes CDR1 SGHDN and CDR2 FVKESK. The CDR3 protein is CASSQGWDQPQHF. CDR3 bases: TGTGCCAGCAGCCAAGGATGGGATCAGCCCCAGCATTTT.

This clonotype was detected many times. This chain links TRBV2 with TRBJ2-5; D not resolved. V was shortened by 5 bases and J by 5 bases, with 6 bases between the two germline ends. From germline, CDR1 is SNHLY and CDR2 FYNNEI. The CDR3 totals 11 residues. CDR3 loop: CASSRSETQYF. Written as DNA, the CDR3 is TGTGCCAGCAGTCGTTCCGAGACCCAGTACTTC. Full variable domain (rest looked up from reference TRBV2 and TRBJ2-5): EPEVTQTPSHQVTQMGQEVILRCVPISNHLYFYWYRQILGQKVEFLVSFYNNEISEKSEIFDDQFSVERPDGSNFTLKIRSTKLEDSAMYFCASSRSETQYFGPGTRLLVL.

This clonotype was seen repeatedly, ten times or more. This sequence joins TRBV10-3 and TRBJ1-5; D unresolved. V shed 0 bases and J shed 0 bases, with 3 bases lying between them. There are 14 residues in the CDR3. Germline V CDR1 and CDR2: ENHRY, SYGVKD. This CDR3 is CAISESSSNQPQHF. Here the CDR3 DNA reads TGTGCCATCAGTGAGTCGAGTAGCAATCAGCCCCAGCATTTT.

In DNA, the CDR3 is TGTGCCAGCAGGACAAATGGACAGGGGAACTATGGCTACACCTTC. Translation: CASRTNGQGNYGYTF. The rearrangement links TRBV12-3 or TRBV12-4 to TRBJ1-2; 9 bases match TRBD1. With 6 bases clipped from V and 2 bases from J, the junction kept 7 bases outside the gene matches. The CDR3 totals 15 residues.

This clonotype has ten or more counts. The chain combines TRBV28 with TRBJ2-7, with D maybe TRBD1 (6 bases). Germline CDR1 and CDR2: MDHEN and SYDVKM. This CDR3 has 12 amino acids. Trimming cost V 8 bases and J 1 base, with 9 bases left between them. In DNA, the CDR3 is TGTGCCAGCGAGACAGGATCCTACGAGCAGTACTTC. It encodes CASETGSYEQYF.

This clonotype was seen at least ten times. The chain combines TRBV11-1 with TRBJ2-3; D is uncertain. Germline CDR1 is SGHAT and CDR2 is FQDESV (reference sequence). This CDR3 comprises 15 residues. V was pared by 6 bases and J by 0 bases, with 13 bases between. The CDR3 coding sequence is TGTGCCAGCAGAACCGAGAAGGACAGCACAGATACGCAGTATTTT. It is translated as CASRTEKDSTDTQYF. Full variable domain (missing parts from reference TRBV11-1 and TRBJ2-3): EAEVAQSPRYKITEKSQAVAFWCDPISGHATLYWYRQILGQGPELLVQFQDESVVDDSQLPKDRFSAERLKGVDSTLKIQPAELGDSAMYLCASRTEKDSTDTQYFGPGTRLTVL.

This clonotype was recorded many times. This chain uses TRBV28 with TRBJ1-1; 9 nucleotides match TRBD1. CDR3 size: 13 residues. Trimming at V came to 2 bases and at J to 11 bases, leaving 6 bases not matched to a gene. Germline CDR1 MDHEN, CDR2 SYDVKM. In DNA form, the CDR3 reads TGTGCCAGCAGTTTAAACAGGGGGCGTGATGCTTTCTTT. This translates into CASSLNRGRDAFF.

The chain employs TRBV4-2 and TRBJ2-5; a possible D gene is TRBD2 (6 bases). The CDR3 length is 13 residues. V was shortened by 1 base and J by 3 bases, with 6 bases between the two germline ends. Germline V gene lookup returns CDR1 LGHNA and CDR2 YNFKEQ. The CDR3 sequence: CASSQGLEETQYF. The CDR3 region has the DNA TGTGCCAGCAGCCAAGGACTAGAAGAGACCCAGTACTTC.

The CDR3 DNA follows: TGTGCCAGCAGCTTCGGCGGGGGAATAGGTGAAGCTTTCTTT. Residues: CASSFGGGIGEAFF. The chain couples TRBV11-2 to TRBJ1-1; TRBD1 is a possible D gene (5 bases). From germline, CDR1 is SGHAT and CDR2 FQNNGV. The CDR3 totals 14 residues. V was shortened by 3 bases and J by 7 bases, with 15 bases between the two germline ends.